There are a few counts of the clone carrying this TCR beta chain. Its antigen is as yet unknown. TCRdb's copy holds only in-frame clones and misses some; the assay was immunoSEQ multiplex PCR. Here the sample spans roughly 23,000 clones, 65% to 80% being singletons. CDR1 is SGHRS, CDR2 YFSETQ, per germline. With 5 bases removed from V and 3 bases from J, the gap between germline ends came to 15 bases. The CDR3 spans 15 residues. This sample was taken from a study of vaccination effects on CD4 cells after COVID-19. Expansion with viral peptide pools was applied to antigen-specific CD4+ T cells by the ViraFEST assay prior to sequencing. Culturing for nine to ten days preceded CD4+ T cell isolation. Vaccinees lacked prior SARS-CoV-2 infection and tested negative for nucleocapsid antibodies.

This receptor was identified in a human donor who received a COVID-19 vaccine. This chain joins TRBV5-1 and TRBJ2-4; the D gene is possibly TRBD1 (7 bases). Source: CD4+ T cells from PBMCs cultured with HCoV-NL63 spike peptides, taken before COVID-19 vaccination. CDR3 protein: CASSDQGGIKNIQYF. CDR3 DNA: TGCGCCAGCAGTGACCAGGGGGGCATCAAAAACATTCAGTACTTC.